The clone carrying this T cell receptor (beta chain) has only a few counts. Its antigen is unidentified. This entry is derived from a study of T cell repertoires in cytomegalovirus infection. The wider study: CMV infection plus the matching HLA type was flagged by public TCR beta signatures. The study's findings and limits: Carriers of CMV plus the relevant HLA were identified by cumulative public TCR beta family frequency.

Germline V gene lookup returns CDR1 SQVTM and CDR2 ANQGSEA. This CDR3 is built from 12 residues. The V gene end was trimmed by 7 bases and the J gene end by 13 bases; junction bases not matched to a gene: 16. One entry per CDR3 protein results from TCRdb running MiXCR on the reads. The sample lists roughly 920,000 distinct CDR3 sequences; approximately 33% were seen once. The receptor's source is a human donor in good health (CMV status not recorded). Some clones in this sample may be carry-over from other donors' samples. The chain has TRBV29-1 and TRBJ2-7; 7 positions agree with TRBD1. This material consisted of cultured CD8+ T cells from PBMCs, taken from culture after CMV antigen stimulation. The CDR3 spells CSGVSEDRQYYF. The CDR3 bases are TGCAGCGGCGTTTCTGAGGACAGGCAATATTACTTC.